This TCR beta chain was identified during a study of T cell changes during pregnancy in multiple sclerosis. This table comes from immunoSEQ multiplex PCR, and its TCRdb copy is limited to in-frame clones, with some not included. The sample lists around 56,000 clones, roughly 90% seen once, with less than 2% in the top ten. The germline gives CDR1 SGHAT, CDR2 FQNNGV. CDR3 size: 12 residues. The V end lost 1 base, the J end lost 8 bases, and 8 bases lay between the germline ends. The sequencing here drew on peripheral blood, taken after pregnancy. V usage is TRBV11-2 and J usage is TRBJ1-2, with a weak D call TRBD1 (5 bases). The receptor's source is a female donor with multiple sclerosis, enrolled in a pregnancy study. The DNA for the CDR3 is TGTGCCAGCAGCTTAGGGGGCCTCGGCTACACCTTC. It specifies CASSLGGLGYTF.